This TCR beta chain was recorded in a study of cytomegalovirus exposure and HLA in healthy donors. Study overall: Some 85 million unique TCRs, all from HLA-typed donors, were included in an early release of the data. Overall study findings and caveats: Later analysis identified a missense DCLRE1C variant that was linked to TCR beta V- and J-gene trimming.

After removal of 4 bases from V and 0 bases from J, the junction contained 15 bases not matched to a gene. In germline, CDR1 is SGHRS, CDR2 YFSETQ. This CDR3 region has 19 residues. PCR amplification relied on 60 Vbeta primers (plus 13 Jbeta primers). The assay was immunoSEQ multiplex PCR, and TCRdb's table has in-frame clones only and misses some. The table has some 160,000 clones, roughly 83% seen once; the top ten hold 1.5% to 1.7%. Every donor was a healthy person donating bone marrow. In regard to this clone: What it binds is not known.

This TCR was recovered from a woman aged 18-35 years in good health and CMV-seronegative. Sequencing used PBMCs. The V gene is TRBV5-1, the J gene TRBJ2-1; TRBD2 matches at 8 bases. Here the CDR3 DNA reads TGCGCCAGCAGCACCCGGAGGCGGGGGGTCGCTAGCTCCTACAATGAGCAGTTCTTC. It specifies CASSTRRRGVASSYNEQFF.